The 30 T cell receptor beta chains given below trace back to one sample, sequenced in a study of cytomegalovirus exposure and HLA in healthy donors. Clones were read by immunoSEQ multiplex PCR, and TCRdb kept only the in-frame ones, dropping some. The sample lists approximately 180,000 clones; about 87% were seen once. Sequencing was carried out using PBMCs. The receptor source for this set is a woman in her 30s in good health and CMV-seronegative.

The chain carries TRBV25-1 and TRBJ2-7; TRBD1 might be the D (6 bases). The germline CDR1 and CDR2 sequences are MGHDK and SYGVNS. Trimming left V 5 bases short and J 4 bases short, with 24 bases between. The CDR3 loop spans 17 amino acids. CDR3 coding DNA: TGTGCCAGCAGTCCCCCCCCCTTCCAGGGGACAACGTACGAGCAGTACTTC. Translated, it gives CASSPPPFQGTTYEQYF.

J is TRBJ2-7 and V is TRBV7-9, with TRBD2 identical over 7 bases. This CDR3 spans 14 amino acids. With 2 bases clipped from V and 0 bases from J, the junction kept 1 base outside the gene matches. From germline, CDR1 is SEHNR and CDR2 FQNEAQ (reference sequence). This chain's CDR3 is CASSLLAGSYEQYF. The CDR3 DNA reads as TGTGCCAGCAGCTTATTAGCGGGCTCCTACGAGCAGTACTTC.

The J gene is TRBJ1-6, the V gene TRBV15; 8 nucleotides match TRBD1. Trimming took 3 bases from V and 3 from J; bases not matched to a gene: 4. Germline values: CDR1 LNHNV, CDR2 YYDKDF (reference sequence). The CDR3 length is 16 residues. Here the CDR3 DNA reads TGTGCCACCAGCAGGGCGGACAGGGACTATAATTCACCCCTCCACTTT. The encoded protein is CATSRADRDYNSPLHF. Combining the CDR3 with reference TRBV15 and TRBJ1-6 gives the whole variable domain DAMVIQNPRYQVTQFGKPVTLSCSQTLNHNVMYWYQQKSSQAPKLLFHYYDKDFNNEADTPDNFQSRRPNTSFCFLDIRSPGLGDTAMYLCATSRADRDYNSPLHFGNGTRLTVT.

The V call is TRBV12-2, the J call TRBJ1-5; the table's D call TRBD1 went unverified against the DNA. TRBV12-2 is assigned pseudogene status. CDR3 length: 19 residues. The CDR3 region is CASRFVLRDRDFCNQPQHF. In nucleotides, the CDR3 is TGTGCAAGTCGCTTCGTCCTTCGGGACAGGGATTTTTGCAATCAGCCCCAGCATTTT.

The chain is built from TRBV30 and TRBJ2-5; 11 nucleotides agree with TRBD2. J gave up 5 bases and V 3 bases, and 8 bases lay outside the gene matches. This CDR3 is 15 amino acids long. The V gene's germline CDR1 is GTSNPN and CDR2 SVGIG (reference sequence). As DNA, the CDR3 is TGTGCCTGGAGCTGGCCTAGCGGGGGGTTGGAGACCCAGTACTTC. Protein product: CAWSWPSGGLETQYF.

The chain carries TRBV4-1 and TRBJ1-2; 9 nucleotides align to TRBD1. This CDR3 is 16 amino acids long. Unmatched junction bases numbered 8, after V lost 2 bases and J lost 4 bases. The V gene's germline CDR1 is MGHRA and CDR2 YSYEKL. CDR3 nucleotide sequence: TGCGCCAGCAGCCAACTGGGGACAGGGAAGATCTATGGCTACACCTTC. This translates into CASSQLGTGKIYGYTF.

V and J are TRBV7-9 and TRBJ1-2; TRBD1 agrees at 7 bases. The germline CDR1 and CDR2 sequences are SEHNR and FQNEAQ (reference sequence). This CDR3 is 18 amino acids long. V was pared by 4 bases and J by 4 bases, with 18 bases of the junction left unmatched. The CDR3 bases are TGTGCCAGCAGCTCCAAGGGCACCGGGACAGCGAAACCCTATGGCTACACCTTC. It yields the protein CASSSKGTGTAKPYGYTF.

The chain employs TRBV7-9 and TRBJ2-3; 13 positions agree with TRBD2. The CDR3 consists of 18 residues. CDR1 SEHNR and CDR2 FQNEAQ come from the germline V gene (reference sequence). V gave up 1 base and J gave up 3 bases; unmatched junction bases: 7. The CDR3 nucleotides read TGTGCCAGCAGCTTAGACACTAGCGGGGGGGCGGATACAGATACGCAGTATTTT. Translating it yields CASSLDTSGGADTDTQYF. Variable domain in full (rest from reference TRBV7-9 and TRBJ2-3): DTGVSQNPRHKITKRGQNVTFRCDPISEHNRLYWYRQTLGQGPEFLTYFQNEAQLEKSRLLSDRFSAERPKGSFSTLEIQRTEQGDSAMYLCASSLDTSGGADTDTQYFGPGTRLTVL.

This chain links TRBV4-2 with TRBJ1-1, with no clear D. Germline loops: CDR1 LGHNA, CDR2 YNFKEQ. The ends were cut back, 1 base at V and 7 bases at J, with 10 bases in the middle. This CDR3 is 13 amino acids long. The CDR3 loop is CASSQVGGVEAFF. CDR3 DNA sequence: TGTGCCAGCAGCCAAGTGGGAGGAGTTGAAGCTTTCTTT.

The gene calls are TRBV4-1 and TRBJ2-7; 10 nucleotides align to TRBD2. Losses at the gene ends were 0 bases for V and 4 bases for J; bases not matched to a gene: 3. The CDR3 runs 15 residues. Germline V gene sequence: CDR1 MGHRA, CDR2 YSYEKL. Here the CDR3 reads CASSQEWGLAYEQYF. In nucleotides, the CDR3 is TGCGCCAGCAGCCAAGAGTGGGGACTAGCGTACGAGCAGTACTTC.

The rearrangement links TRBV5-1 to TRBJ2-5; 9 bases line up with TRBD2. J gave up 3 bases and V 0 bases, and 9 bases lay outside the gene matches. CDR1 SGHRS and CDR2 YFSETQ come from the germline V gene. The length of the CDR3 is 17 residues. The CDR3 DNA sequence: TGCGCCAGCAGCTTGGCCGTTGAGACTAGCGGAGAAGAGACCCAGTACTTC. Translation: CASSLAVETSGEETQYF.

This clone has a single count. The chain carries TRBV6-6 and TRBJ2-7; 10 bases fit TRBD1. CDR3 size: 16 residues. The V gene's germline CDR1 is MNHNY and CDR2 SVGAGI (reference sequence). V lost 4 bases, J lost 6 bases, and 12 bases stayed unmatched. The CDR3 protein is CASSFQDAGTGVEQYF. CDR3 coding DNA: TGTGCCAGCAGTTTCCAGGACGCCGGGACAGGGGTCGAGCAGTACTTC.

The table lists this clone with a few counts. V usage is TRBV6-5 and J usage is TRBJ1-6, with a possible D match to TRBD1 (6 bases). The V end was cut by 5 bases, the J end by 2 bases, with 10 bases between. The CDR3 has 15 residues. Germline lookup yields CDR1 MNHEY and CDR2 SVGAGI. The chain's CDR3 is CASSTGQPYNSPLHF. DNA for the CDR3: TGTGCCAGCAGTACCGGACAGCCCTATAATTCACCCCTCCACTTT.

This rearrangement joins TRBV2 to TRBJ1-5; maybe TRBD1 (6 bases). CDR3 size: 18 residues. V lost 6 bases to trimming and J lost 5 bases, with 26 bases between them. Germline V CDR1 and CDR2: SNHLY, FYNNEI. Written as DNA, the CDR3 is TGTGCCAGCAGCCCCACGGGACACCTCACAACGGGTGATCAGCCCCAGCATTTT. It encodes CASSPTGHLTTGDQPQHF.

This clone was detected once. CDR3 loop: CASSKGLAGSYNEQFF. The CDR3, as DNA: TGTGCCAGCAGCAAGGGACTAGCGGGGTCCTACAATGAGCAGTTCTTC. The chain links TRBV2 to TRBJ2-1; 13 positions match TRBD2. The CDR3 is made up of 16 amino acids. Per the germline V gene, CDR1 is SNHLY and CDR2 is FYNNEI. Trimming at V came to 6 bases and at J to 1 base, leaving 3 bases not matched to a gene.

The rearrangement uses TRBV7-9 and TRBJ1-2, with D tentatively TRBD1 (5 bases). The germline V gene has CDR1 SEHNR and CDR2 FQNEAQ (reference sequence). The CDR3 spans 13 residues. Trimming took 5 bases from V and 4 from J, leaving 11 bases between them. CDR3 region: CASSPVGGYGYTF. The CDR3 coding sequence is TGTGCCAGCAGCCCGGTGGGGGGCTATGGCTACACCTTC.

The chain is built from TRBV6-6 and TRBJ2-7; D unclear. Germline lookup yields CDR1 MNHNY and CDR2 SVGAGI (reference sequence). Trimming pared 7 bases from V and 7 bases from J, leaving 20 bases between. The CDR3 consists of 14 residues. The CDR3 coding sequence is TGTGCCAGCACCCCACTCCCCCAACCTGAAGAGCAGTACTTC. Protein: CASTPLPQPEEQYF.

This chain links TRBV6-1 with TRBJ1-3; 8 bases agree with TRBD1. With 2 bases clipped from V and 5 bases from J, the junction kept 8 bases outside the gene matches. This CDR3 comprises 16 residues. The germline CDR1 and CDR2 sequences are MNHNS and SASEGT. CDR3 DNA: TGTGCCAGCAGTGAAATTCTTGGACAGGGCCGAAACACCATATATTTT. Amino acids: CASSEILGQGRNTIYF.

This rearrangement joins TRBV21-1 to TRBJ2-7; the DNA was not used to check the table's D call, TRBD2. TRBV21-1 is a known pseudogene. CDR3 length equals 15 residues. CDR3 amino acids: CASSKSGLDRYEQYF. Written as DNA, the CDR3 is TGTGCCAGCAGCAAAAGCGGCCTGGACCGATACGAGCAGTACTTC.

CDR3 sequence (DNA): TGCGCCAGCAGCCTGATCTTGAGGGGGGGCTACACCTTC. This sequence encodes CASSLILRGGYTF. The V gene is TRBV10-1, the J gene TRBJ1-2; D possibly corresponds to TRBD1 (6 bases). CDR3 length equals 13 residues. The V and J ends lost 6 bases and 8 bases respectively, with 16 bases between them. Germline loops: CDR1 WNHNN, CDR2 SYGVQD (reference sequence).

This clone came up once. The genes are TRBV11-2 and TRBJ2-3, with 8 nucleotides matching TRBD2. Trimming cost V 7 bases and J 2 bases; bases outside gene matches: 5. Germline-derived CDR1 and CDR2 are SGHAT and FQNNGV. The CDR3 is made up of 14 amino acids. The CDR3 bases are TGTGCCAGCATCGGACTAGCTTTCACAGATACGCAGTATTTT. This translates into CASIGLAFTDTQYF. The full variable domain, completed using reference TRBV11-2 and TRBJ2-3, is EAGVAQSPRYKIIEKRQSVAFWCNPISGHATLYWYQQILGQGPKLLIQFQNNGVVDDSQLPKDRFSAERLKGVDSTLKIQPAKLEDSAVYLCASIGLAFTDTQYFGPGTRLTVL.

This rearrangement joins TRBV27 to TRBJ2-5, with 8 positions matching TRBD1. Germline CDR1 and CDR2: MNHEY and SMNVEV (reference sequence). The CDR3 sequence is 14 residues long. Losses at the gene ends were 4 bases for V and 9 bases for J; bases not matched to a gene: 10. CDR3 coding DNA: TGTGCCAGCAGTTCCCCGCTCAGGGGGCTGGCCCAGTACTTC. Amino acids: CASSSPLRGLAQYF.

The chain combines TRBV5-4 with TRBJ1-1, with D possibly matching TRBD1 (6 bases). The CDR3 extends over 12 amino acids. Per the germline V gene, CDR1 is SGHNT and CDR2 is YYREEE (reference sequence). The V and J ends lost 3 bases and 5 bases respectively, with 8 bases between them. The CDR3 region is CASSSRGTEAFF. In nucleotides, the CDR3 is TGTGCCAGCAGCTCCAGGGGAACTGAAGCTTTCTTT.

This rearrangement joins TRBV5-5 to TRBJ1-1; no definite D call. Germline values: CDR1 SGHKS, CDR2 YYEKEE (reference sequence). The CDR3 is 12 residues long. The V end lost 8 bases, the J end lost 1 base, and 9 bases lay between the germline ends. In nucleotides, the CDR3 is TGTGCCAGTTACAGTCAGAACACTGAAGCTTTCTTT. Translated: CASYSQNTEAFF.

The chain has TRBV10-3 and TRBJ2-7, with a possible D match to TRBD2 (5 bases). The germline gives CDR1 ENHRY, CDR2 SYGVKD. The CDR3 sequence is 12 residues long. Trimming pared 8 bases from V and 3 bases from J, leaving 11 bases between. The CDR3 DNA sequence: TGTGCCATCGCTGACGGGGTCTACGAGCAGTACTTC. Translated, it gives CAIADGVYEQYF.

V gene TRBV19 combines with J gene TRBJ1-5; D call uncertain. CDR1 is LNHDA and CDR2 is SQIVND in the germline V gene (reference sequence). With 3 bases removed from V and 2 bases from J, the gap between germline ends came to 8 bases. The CDR3 consists of 14 residues. The CDR3 is CASSMITGNQPQHF. In nucleotides, the CDR3 is TGTGCCAGTAGTATGATCACAGGCAATCAGCCCCAGCATTTT.

The rearrangement links TRBV19 to TRBJ1-2, with 9 bases that match TRBD1. Germline lookup yields CDR1 LNHDA and CDR2 SQIVND (reference sequence). The CDR3 spans 14 residues. After removal of 7 bases from V and 8 bases from J, the junction contained 11 bases not matched to a gene. This chain's CDR3 is CASNPRDRVEGYTF. CDR3 bases: TGTGCCAGTAACCCACGGGACAGGGTAGAGGGCTACACCTTC. Together with reference TRBV19 and TRBJ1-2, the CDR3 gives the full variable domain: DGGITQSPKYLFRKEGQNVTLSCEQNLNHDAMYWYRQDPGQGLRLIYYSQIVNDFQKGDIAEGYSVSREKKESFPLTVTSAQKNPTAFYLCASNPRDRVEGYTFGSGTRLTVV.

The chain combines TRBV5-1 with TRBJ2-3, with TRBD1 matching 8 bases. CDR1 and CDR2 (germline): SGHRS, YFSETQ. Trimming at V came to 5 bases and at J to 0 bases, leaving 2 bases not matched to a gene. CDR3 length: 14 amino acids. The CDR3 coding sequence is TGCGCCAGCAGGGGACAGGTTAGCACAGATACGCAGTATTTT. It codes for CASRGQVSTDTQYF.

The chain carries TRBV5-1 and TRBJ2-2; D may be TRBD1 (6 bases). Looked up from germline, CDR1 is SGHRS and CDR2 is YFSETQ. V lost 0 bases and J 1 base, leaving 13 bases between the germline ends. The CDR3 runs 17 residues. The CDR3 DNA is TGCGCCAGCAGCTTGGCCCAGGACAGTCAGAACACCGGGGAGCTGTTTTTT. It translates to CASSLAQDSQNTGELFF.

This clone appeared once. V and J are TRBV6-4 and TRBJ1-1; 11 positions agree with TRBD1. The germline V gene encodes CDR1 MRHNA and CDR2 SNTAGT. This CDR3 is 15 amino acids long. Losses at the gene ends were 5 bases for V and 1 base for J; bases not matched to a gene: 3. Here the CDR3 DNA reads TGTGCCAGCAGTCGGGGGACAGGGGGGAACACTGAAGCTTTCTTT. This encodes CASSRGTGGNTEAFF.